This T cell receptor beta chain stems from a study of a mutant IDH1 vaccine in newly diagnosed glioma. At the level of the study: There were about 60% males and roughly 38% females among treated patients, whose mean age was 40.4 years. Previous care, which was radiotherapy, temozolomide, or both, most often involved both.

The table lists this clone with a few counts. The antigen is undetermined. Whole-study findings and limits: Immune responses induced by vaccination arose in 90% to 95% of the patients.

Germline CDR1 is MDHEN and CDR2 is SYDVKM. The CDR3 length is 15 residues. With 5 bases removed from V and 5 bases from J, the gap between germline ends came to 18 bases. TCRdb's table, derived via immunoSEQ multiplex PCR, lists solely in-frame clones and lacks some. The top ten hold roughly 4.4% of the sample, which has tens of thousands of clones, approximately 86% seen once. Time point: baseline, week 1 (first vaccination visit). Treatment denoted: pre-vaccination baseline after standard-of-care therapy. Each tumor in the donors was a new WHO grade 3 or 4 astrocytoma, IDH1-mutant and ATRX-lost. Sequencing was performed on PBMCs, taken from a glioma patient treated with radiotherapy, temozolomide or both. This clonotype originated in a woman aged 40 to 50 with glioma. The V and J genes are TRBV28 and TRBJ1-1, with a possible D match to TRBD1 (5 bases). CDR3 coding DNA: TGTGCCAGCAGTCCTCTAGTGGGGGAGGGTACTGAAGCTTTCTTT. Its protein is CASSPLVGEGTEAFF.